The 23 T cell receptor beta chains listed next were all sequenced from one sample in a study of OX40 agonist ivuxolimab in advanced cancers. Library preparation was by the immunoSEQ multiplex PCR assay. In TCRdb, the immuneACCESS table is reduced to in-frame sequences with V and J assigned. These tables do not hold every clone; where another copy was compared, an unresolved V gene accounts for under half, and the others remain unexplained. The sample contains about 14,000 clones, about 80% of them found a single time. 40% to 50% of the sample rests with the top ten. The source material was CD4+ or CD8+ T cells sorted from blood, sampled in a trial of the OX40 agonist ivuxolimab. The source is an adult with an advanced solid tumor such as melanoma, head and neck, liver or kidney cancer.

The chain links TRBV27 to TRBJ2-1; possible D gene TRBD1, 6 bases. The length of the CDR3 is 13 residues. Looked up from germline, CDR1 is MNHEY and CDR2 is SMNVEV (reference sequence). V lost 10 bases and J lost 5, with 15 bases in between. The CDR3 reads CATRQAGDNEQFF. The CDR3 coding sequence is TGTGCCACCCGACAGGCTGGGGACAATGAGCAGTTCTTC.

This clone appeared a single time. The chain has TRBV18 and TRBJ2-7; TRBD1 is a possible D gene (6 bases). In germline, CDR1 is KGHSH, CDR2 LQKENI. Trimming removed 6 bases at V and 2 bases at J, with 17 bases between. This CDR3 is 15 amino acids long. As DNA, the CDR3 is TGTGCCAGCTCTCTGAGAGGGGGAATCGCCTACGAGCAGTACTTC. Its protein product is CASSLRGGIAYEQYF.

V gene TRBV28 combines with J gene TRBJ2-3; the D call may be TRBD1 or TRBD2 (5 bases each). Trimming took off 6 bases at V and 4 bases at J, with 20 bases between the two ends. Germline CDR1 and CDR2: MDHEN and SYDVKM. The CDR3 is 16 amino acids. CDR3 nucleotides: TGTGCCAGCAGACCTCCCTCGGGACGGCCTGCAGATACGCAGTATTTT. Protein product: CASRPPSGRPADTQYF.

Note on this clone: The same CDR3 can be traced to other DNA sequences in this sample. The chain links TRBV19 to TRBJ1-5; D call uncertain. This CDR3 comprises 15 residues. The germline V gene has CDR1 LNHDA and CDR2 SQIVND (reference sequence). Trimming left V 6 bases short and J 0 bases short, with 12 bases between. The CDR3 DNA is TGTGCCAGTAGCCTAAGGGAGGCTAGCAATCAGCCCCAGCATTTT. This codes for CASSLREASNQPQHF. Full variable domain (remainder filled in from reference TRBV19 and TRBJ1-5): DGGITQSPKYLFRKEGQNVTLSCEQNLNHDAMYWYRQDPGQGLRLIYYSQIVNDFQKGDIAEGYSVSREKKESFPLTVTSAQKNPTAFYLCASSLREASNQPQHFGDGTRLSIL.

As concerns this clone: Lacking the conserved final phenylalanine or tryptophan, this CDR3 likely reflects a read error. The J gene is TRBJ1-2, the V gene TRBV30, with unresolved D. Germline V gene data show CDR1 as GTSNPN and CDR2 as SVGIG (reference sequence). Trimming took 3 bases from V and 7 from J, leaving 9 bases between them. This CDR3 comprises 11 residues. CDR3 amino acids: CAWSVSSGYTL. The CDR3 DNA follows: TGTGCCTGGAGCGTCTCGAGTGGCTACACCCTC.

V and J are TRBV19 and TRBJ2-1, with D unresolved. V was trimmed by 3 bases and J by 5 bases, leaving 5 bases between them. CDR1 is LNHDA, CDR2 SQIVND, per germline (reference sequence). CDR3 length equals 12 residues. Here the CDR3 reads CASSISDNEQFF. CDR3 DNA sequence: TGTGCCAGTAGTATCAGCGACAATGAGCAGTTCTTC.

The rearrangement links TRBV11-2 to TRBJ2-1; possible D gene TRBD2, 5 bases. The V end was cut by 1 base, the J end by 16 bases, with 14 bases between. Germline loops: CDR1 SGHAT, CDR2 FQNNGV. The CDR3 totals 12 residues. DNA for the CDR3: TGTGCCAGCAGCTTAGGTTCCCTAGAGGGTTTCTTC. Its translation: CASSLGSLEGFF.

The rearrangement joins TRBV6-1 to TRBJ2-7; TRBD1 might be the D (6 bases). CDR1 is MNHNS and CDR2 is SASEGT in the germline V gene. The CDR3 consists of 11 residues. The V and J ends lost 11 bases and 2 bases respectively, with 10 bases between them. As DNA, the CDR3 is TGTGCCTTCAGGGGTACCTACGAGCAGTACTTC. As protein: CAFRGTYEQYF.

The chain couples TRBV7-2 to TRBJ2-7; D gene uncertain. Germline V CDR1 and CDR2: SGHTA, FQGNSA. This CDR3 region has 12 residues. Trimming left V 2 bases short and J 4 bases short, with 6 bases between. CDR3 region: CASSLQEYEQYF. The CDR3 coding sequence is TGTGCCAGCAGCTTACAGGAGTACGAGCAGTACTTC.

The V and J genes are TRBV9 and TRBJ1-4, with D possibly matching TRBD1 (6 bases). The ends were cut back, 0 bases at V and 3 bases at J, with 6 bases in the middle. The CDR3 length is 14 residues. Germline V gene sequence: CDR1 SGDLS, CDR2 YYNGEE. The CDR3 region has the DNA TGTGCCAGCAGCGTAGAGGGGGCTAATGAAAAACTGTTTTTT. Protein sequence: CASSVEGANEKLFF.

The gene calls are TRBV6-4 and TRBJ1-5; maybe TRBD1 (6 bases). Germline V gene data show CDR1 as MRHNA and CDR2 as SNTAGT. V lost 6 bases and J lost 2, with 8 bases in between. CDR3 size: 13 residues. The CDR3 coding sequence is TGTGCCAGCAGCCCAGGGGGCAATCAGCCCCAGCATTTT. The encoded protein is CASSPGGNQPQHF.

The rearrangement joins TRBV27 to TRBJ2-2, with D hard to call. The CDR3 extends over 17 amino acids. Germline V lookup: CDR1 MNHEY, CDR2 SMNVEV (reference sequence). V lost 0 bases and J lost 4, with 15 bases in between. CDR3 nucleotide sequence: TGTGCCAGCAGTTTATCGGTCGGGCTCGCCCCCACCGGGGAGCTGTTTTTT. It yields the protein CASSLSVGLAPTGELFF.

This clone occurred a few times. The chain joins TRBV28 to TRBJ2-7; D gene unclear. V lost 6 bases, J lost 1 base, and 4 bases lay in between. The CDR3 runs to 11 residues. CDR1 is MDHEN and CDR2 is SYDVKM in the germline V gene. CDR3 nucleotides: TGTGCCAGCAGGGATTCCTACGAGCAGTACTTC. As protein: CASRDSYEQYF.

This clone has a single count. The chain is built from TRBV27 and TRBJ1-5, with 7 nucleotides matching TRBD1. The CDR3 contains 16 residues. Germline values: CDR1 MNHEY, CDR2 SMNVEV (reference sequence). V dropped 2 bases and J dropped 4; count of bases not matched to a gene: 8. The CDR3 sequence is CASSLRGPGINQPQHF. CDR3 DNA sequence: TGTGCCAGCAGTTTAAGGGGGCCCGGAATAAATCAGCCCCAGCATTTT.

V usage is TRBV4-1 and J usage is TRBJ1-2, with D uncertain. The germline gives CDR1 MGHRA, CDR2 YSYEKL. V was clipped by 5 bases and J by 4 bases, with 14 bases between them. The CDR3 loop spans 14 amino acids. CDR3 in DNA: TGCGCCAGCAGCTTTGACCGAAAGACCTATGGCTACACCTTC. Residues: CASSFDRKTYGYTF.

The chain carries TRBV9 and TRBJ2-7, with D possibly matching TRBD1 (6 bases). The CDR3 covers 13 residues. Germline CDR1 is SGDLS and CDR2 is YYNGEE. V gave up 7 bases and J gave up 10 bases, with 21 bases separating them. In DNA form, the CDR3 reads TGTGCCAGCTCTATAGGTCCGTCGGGACACCAGTACTTC. This translates into CASSIGPSGHQYF.

The CDR3: CASNDRGGSGRSGTQYF. The CDR3 nucleotides are TGTGCCAGCAACGACCGGGGAGGCTCGGGGAGGAGCGGTACGCAGTATTTT. This chain connects TRBV2 to TRBJ2-3, with D maybe TRBD2 (6 bases). Trimming pared 7 bases from V and 8 bases from J, leaving 28 bases between. Germline V CDR1 and CDR2: SNHLY, FYNNEI. CDR3 length: 17 amino acids.

This chain links TRBV28 with TRBJ2-1, with 10 bases matching TRBD1. This CDR3 is built from 14 residues. Germline trimming cut 5 bases from V and 8 bases from J; bases unmatched to any gene: 6. Germline V lookup: CDR1 MDHEN, CDR2 SYDVKM. Here the CDR3 reads CASSPRTGGYEQFF. CDR3 coding DNA: TGTGCCAGCAGTCCCCGGACAGGGGGGTATGAGCAGTTCTTC.

The gene calls are TRBV14 and TRBJ2-7; 7 positions agree with TRBD1. The CDR3 runs 15 residues. V shed 1 base and J 3 bases; nucleotides not matched to a gene: 6. Germline assignment: CDR1 SGHDN and CDR2 FVKESK. The DNA of the CDR3 is TGTGCCAGCAGCCAAGGTCCCAGGGGGTTCTACGAGCAGTACTTC. This gives the protein CASSQGPRGFYEQYF.

The chain uses TRBV7-9 and TRBJ2-1, with TRBD2 identical over 7 bases. V shed 5 bases, J shed 12 bases, and the junction held 10 bases outside the gene matches. CDR3 length equals 13 residues. Looked up from germline, CDR1 is SEHNR and CDR2 is FQNEAQ (reference sequence). The CDR3 protein is CASSLSSGDRQFF. The DNA for the CDR3 is TGTGCCAGCAGCCTTTCTAGCGGCGACCGGCAGTTCTTC.

The chain carries TRBV6-5 and TRBJ2-7; 7 bases agree with TRBD2. This CDR3 spans 14 amino acids. The ends lost 5 bases at V and 0 bases at J; junction bases unmatched: 4. Germline V gene lookup returns CDR1 MNHEY and CDR2 SVGAGI. The CDR3 here is CASSLSGNSYEQYF. The CDR3 region has the DNA TGTGCCAGCAGTCTAAGCGGGAACTCCTACGAGCAGTACTTC.

This clone was seen just once. The chain employs TRBV5-4 and TRBJ2-1, with 12 nucleotides matching TRBD2. Trimming cost V 1 base and J 7 bases; bases outside gene matches: 3. This CDR3 contains 15 residues. Germline V gene sequence: CDR1 SGHNT, CDR2 YYREEE (reference sequence). Here the CDR3 reads CASSLTSGGLNEQFF. The CDR3 DNA reads TGTGCCAGCAGCTTGACTAGCGGGGGGTTAAATGAGCAGTTCTTC.

V is TRBV19 and J is TRBJ1-5, with 7 nucleotides matching TRBD1. The CDR3 consists of 17 residues. V lost 9 bases, J lost 1 base, and 15 bases stayed unmatched. Germline V gene data show CDR1 as LNHDA and CDR2 as SQIVND (reference sequence). CDR3 DNA sequence: TGTGCCAGGCGCGGCAGGGGGTGGGATATAAGCAATCAGCCCCAGCATTTT. This translates into CARRGRGWDISNQPQHF.